This T cell receptor beta chain was found in a study of cytomegalovirus exposure and HLA in healthy donors. Study overall: An analysis done earlier identified around 100 million unique TCR beta sequences from about 179 million T cells. Notes on the study in general: Most CMV-associated TCR beta chains were later found to appear HLA-restricted. Testing in vitro showed three CMV-associated chains specific for CMV antigens.

Amplification used 60 Vbeta primers and 13 Jbeta primers. Generated by immunoSEQ multiplex PCR, the TCRdb table keeps only in-frame clones and is missing some. The table lists some 130,000 clones, roughly 60% of them singletons. Concerning this clone itself: Antigen unknown.

Donors were ostensibly healthy at sampling, although undocumented immune exposures were probable. The CDR3 has 14 residues. Germline-derived CDR1 and CDR2 are SGHDT and YYEEEE. Trimming shortened V by 5 bases and J by 8 bases, and 14 bases separated the two germline ends. Sequencing used PBMCs. This chain uses TRBV5-6 with TRBJ1-6; no reliable D call. The source is a woman aged 40 to 55 in good health and CMV-seronegative. This CDR3 reads CASSPAGNHSPLHF. The CDR3 DNA reads as TGTGCCAGCAGTCCCGCCGGGAATCATTCACCCCTCCACTTT. The full variable domain, completed using reference TRBV5-6 and TRBJ1-6, is DAGVTQSPTHLIKTRGQQVTLRCSPKSGHDTVSWYQQALGQGPQFIFQYYEEEERQRGNFPDRFSGHQFPNYSSELNVNALLLGDSALYLCASSPAGNHSPLHFGNGTRLTVT.